The rows below give T cell receptor beta chains drawn from one sample of a study of OX40 agonist ivuxolimab in advanced cancers. Assay used: immunoSEQ multiplex PCR; TCRdb lists only in-frame clones, some missing. This table has roughly 64,000 clones, roughly 81% appearing once. Sequenced material: CD4+ or CD8+ T cells sorted from blood, taken in a trial of the OX40 agonist ivuxolimab. The receptor source for this set is an adult with an advanced solid tumor such as melanoma, head and neck, liver or kidney cancer. Both conserved end residues are part of each CDR3. The order of the fields is V gene, J gene, clone size, D gene, CDR3 DNA, CDR3 protein. D genes are given only for firm matches. For some rows the clone size is stated as once, few or many, or as a class when expanded; others skip it.

V gene: TRBV28
J gene: TRBJ2-2
clone size: NA
D gene: NA
CDR3 DNA: TGTGCCAGCACTAGTGAGGGACAGCCGGGAGACACCGGGGAGCTGTTTTTT
CDR3 protein: CASTSEGQPGDTGELFF

V gene: TRBV7-9
J gene: TRBJ1-4
clone size: once
D gene: NA
CDR3 DNA: TGTGCCAGCAGCTTACAAGCCCCCTTCGAAAAACTGTTTTTT
CDR3 protein: CASSLQAPFEKLFF

V gene: TRBV7-2
J gene: TRBJ1-1
clone size: NA
D gene: NA
CDR3 DNA: TGTGCCAGCAGCTTAGCGAGGGGCGTTGAAGCTTTCTTT
CDR3 protein: CASSLARGVEAFF

V gene: TRBV5-4
J gene: TRBJ2-4
clone size: NA
D gene: TRBD2
CDR3 DNA: TGTGCCAGCAGCGACGGGGGGGGCAGAGCCAAAAACATTCAGTACTTC
CDR3 protein: CASSDGGGRAKNIQYF

V gene: TRBV14
J gene: TRBJ2-1
clone size: NA
D gene: NA
CDR3 DNA: TGTGCCAGCAGCCAAGGGGGGAGCTTCTACAATGAGCAGTTCTTC
CDR3 protein: CASSQGGSFYNEQFF

V gene: TRBV29-1
J gene: TRBJ1-2
clone size: NA
D gene: NA
CDR3 DNA: TGCAGCGCCGCCCGGGACTATAACTATGGCTACACCTTC
CDR3 protein: CSAARDYNYGYTF

V gene: TRBV10-3
J gene: TRBJ1-1
clone size: once
D gene: NA
CDR3 DNA: TGTGCCACCCTCGGCTCTCGGGGCCTCAACCCGTCCACTGAAGCTTTCTTT
CDR3 protein: CATLGSRGLNPSTEAFF

V gene: TRBV11-3
J gene: TRBJ1-5
clone size: once
D gene: NA
CDR3 DNA: TGTGCCAGCAGCTTGGTGTGGGGTAAGAGCAATCAGCCCCAGCATTTT
CDR3 protein: CASSLVWGKSNQPQHF

V gene: TRBV20-1
J gene: TRBJ2-5
clone size: NA
D gene: TRBD1
CDR3 DNA: TGCAGTGTCGGACAGGGGCGGACCCAGTACTTC
CDR3 protein: CSVGQGRTQYF

V gene: TRBV5-1
J gene: TRBJ2-5
clone size: NA
D gene: TRBD2
CDR3 DNA: TGCGCCAGCAGCTTGTCTAGCGGGGGGGGACAGACCCAGTACTTC
CDR3 protein: CASSLSSGGGQTQYF

V gene: TRBV6-1
J gene: TRBJ1-5
clone size: NA
D gene: NA
CDR3 DNA: TGTGCCAGCAGTGAATGGCAGGGGAAGCGGCCCCAGCATTTT
CDR3 protein: CASSEWQGKRPQHF

V gene: TRBV7-2
J gene: TRBJ2-7
clone size: NA
D gene: TRBD1
CDR3 DNA: TGTGCCAGCAGCTTAGAGGCCAGGGGGAGCGACGAGCAGTACTTC
CDR3 protein: CASSLEARGSDEQYF

V gene: TRBV9
J gene: TRBJ2-7
clone size: NA
D gene: NA
CDR3 DNA: TGTGCCAGCAGCGTAGTTATAGGAACCTACGAGCAGTACTTC
CDR3 protein: CASSVVIGTYEQYF

V gene: TRBV28
J gene: TRBJ2-7
clone size: NA
D gene: TRBD2
CDR3 DNA: TGTGCCAGCAGTTTACTGACTAGCGGGGGCTCCTACGAGCAGTACTTC
CDR3 protein: CASSLLTSGGSYEQYF

V gene: TRBV6-6
J gene: TRBJ1-5
clone size: NA
D gene: NA
CDR3 DNA: TGTGCCAGCAGTGGCCGGGACCGAGGATCCAATCAGCCCCAGCATTTT
CDR3 protein: CASSGRDRGSNQPQHF

V gene: TRBV9
J gene: TRBJ1-3
clone size: NA
D gene: NA
CDR3 DNA: TGTGCCAGCAGCGTGAGTACTGTGGGGGGGCCTGGAAACACCATATATTTT
CDR3 protein: CASSVSTVGGPGNTIYF

V gene: TRBV7-7
J gene: TRBJ2-5
clone size: NA
D gene: TRBD2
CDR3 DNA: TGTGCTAGCAGCTTTTCCGGGAGGGGTGAGACCCAGTACTTC
CDR3 protein: CASSFSGRGETQYF

V gene: TRBV28
J gene: TRBJ2-3
clone size: NA
D gene: TRBD2
CDR3 DNA: TGTGCCAGCAGTTTGGCGGGAGGGTCGGATACGCAGTATTTT
CDR3 protein: CASSLAGGSDTQYF

V gene: TRBV5-1
J gene: TRBJ2-1
clone size: once
D gene: NA
CDR3 DNA: TGCGCCAGCAGCTTGGCCGGGGGCGGGGATGAGCAGTTCTTC
CDR3 protein: CASSLAGGGDEQFF

V gene: TRBV7-3
J gene: TRBJ1-1
clone size: NA
D gene: NA
CDR3 DNA: TGTGCCAGCAGCTTCCGGAAGGGGACTGAAGCTTTCTTT
CDR3 protein: CASSFRKGTEAFF

V gene: TRBV2
J gene: TRBJ2-5
clone size: NA
D gene: TRBD1
CDR3 DNA: TGTGCCAGCAACACCGACAGGGGCGGAGAGACCCAGTACTTC
CDR3 protein: CASNTDRGGETQYF

V gene: TRBV7-9
J gene: TRBJ1-4
clone size: NA
D gene: TRBD1
CDR3 DNA: TGTGCCAGCAGCCCCGGACAGGGGGCTCATGAAAAACTGTTTTTT
CDR3 protein: CASSPGQGAHEKLFF

V gene: TRBV9
J gene: TRBJ1-2
clone size: NA
D gene: NA
CDR3 DNA: TGTGCCAGCAGCGTTGGTTCGCAGAACTATGGCTACACCTTC
CDR3 protein: CASSVGSQNYGYTF

V gene: TRBV19
J gene: TRBJ2-5
clone size: NA
D gene: NA
CDR3 DNA: TGTGCCAGTAGTATGGAGTTTTCAGGGGTTCAAGAGACCCAGTACTTC
CDR3 protein: CASSMEFSGVQETQYF

V gene: TRBV10-1
J gene: TRBJ2-3
clone size: once
D gene: NA
CDR3 DNA: TGCCCAGGAGGCCAGACCACAGATACGCAGTATTTT
CDR3 protein: CPGGQTTDTQYF

V gene: TRBV6-6
J gene: TRBJ1-5
clone size: NA
D gene: NA
CDR3 DNA: TGTGCCAGCAACGCGGCCGGTTCTATTTATCAGCCCCAGCATTTT
CDR3 protein: CASNAAGSIYQPQHF

V gene: TRBV7-2
J gene: TRBJ2-1
clone size: NA
D gene: TRBD2
CDR3 DNA: TGTGCCAGCAGCTCGGGACTAGCGGGGCACAATGAGCAGTTCTTC
CDR3 protein: CASSSGLAGHNEQFF

V gene: TRBV7-8
J gene: TRBJ2-1
clone size: NA
D gene: NA
CDR3 DNA: TGTGCCAGCAGCTTAGAAGGCTTTTACAATGAGCAGTTCTTC
CDR3 protein: CASSLEGFYNEQFF

V gene: TRBV4-1
J gene: TRBJ1-5
clone size: few
D gene: NA
CDR3 DNA: TGCGCCAGCAGCCAAGATGGCCAGGGTTCGTTTCAGCCCCAGCATTTT
CDR3 protein: CASSQDGQGSFQPQHF

V gene: TRBV5-1
J gene: TRBJ2-5
clone size: NA
D gene: NA
CDR3 DNA: TGCGCCAGCAGCCAAAGTCAGGGGACGGGAGAGACCCAGTACTTC
CDR3 protein: CASSQSQGTGETQYF

V gene: TRBV6-4
J gene: TRBJ2-1
clone size: NA
D gene: TRBD2
CDR3 DNA: TGTGCCAGCAGTTTACTAGCGGGGGAGGAGCAGTTCTTC
CDR3 protein: CASSLLAGEEQFF

V gene: TRBV18
J gene: TRBJ2-1
clone size: NA
D gene: TRBD2
CDR3 DNA: TGTGCCAGCTCACCAGGCACTAGCGGTAACAATGAGCAGTTCTTC
CDR3 protein: CASSPGTSGNNEQFF

V gene: TRBV29-1
J gene: TRBJ1-1
clone size: NA
D gene: NA
CDR3 DNA: TGCAGCGTTAACCGTGAGTCGGGCACTGAAGCTTTCTTT
CDR3 protein: CSVNRESGTEAFF

V gene: TRBV10-3
J gene: TRBJ2-5
clone size: NA
D gene: NA
CDR3 DNA: TGTGCCATCAGTGAACAGGGTGGAGAGACCCAGTACTTC
CDR3 protein: CAISEQGGETQYF

V gene: TRBV5-1
J gene: TRBJ1-4
clone size: NA
D gene: NA
CDR3 DNA: TGCGCCAGCAGCTTGGCCGGGAGGGAAGGCGAAAAACTGTTTTTT
CDR3 protein: CASSLAGREGEKLFF

V gene: TRBV29-1
J gene: TRBJ1-1
clone size: NA
D gene: TRBD1
CDR3 DNA: TGCAGCGTCGGGACAGCGAACACTGAAGCTTTCTTT
CDR3 protein: CSVGTANTEAFF

V gene: TRBV7-3
J gene: TRBJ2-2
clone size: NA
D gene: TRBD1
CDR3 DNA: TGTGCCAGCAGCTACGGACAGGGCTATACCGGGGAGCTGTTTTTT
CDR3 protein: CASSYGQGYTGELFF

V gene: TRBV28
J gene: TRBJ2-7
clone size: once
D gene: NA
CDR3 DNA: TGTGCCAGCACCCGACTCGGACAAGACGAGCAGTACTTC
CDR3 protein: CASTRLGQDEQYF

V gene: TRBV19
J gene: TRBJ1-2
clone size: NA
D gene: NA
CDR3 DNA: TGTGCCAGTAGCCCCGGGGCGAAAATCGGCGACTATGGCTACACCTTC
CDR3 protein: CASSPGAKIGDYGYTF

V gene: TRBV28
J gene: TRBJ1-2
clone size: NA
D gene: NA
CDR3 DNA: TGTGCCAGCAGAGCGACCACTTACTATGGCTACACCTTC
CDR3 protein: CASRATTYYGYTF

V gene: TRBV2
J gene: TRBJ2-2
clone size: NA
D gene: TRBD1
CDR3 DNA: TGTGCCAGCAAGAGACAGGGCTTCGCCGGGGAGCTGTTTTTT
CDR3 protein: CASKRQGFAGELFF

V gene: TRBV2
J gene: TRBJ2-5
clone size: few
D gene: NA
CDR3 DNA: TGTGCCAGCAGTGAGGTCCTAGGTCTAGGGGGGGAAGAGACCCAGTACTTC
CDR3 protein: CASSEVLGLGGEETQYF

V gene: TRBV5-1
J gene: TRBJ2-7
clone size: NA
D gene: NA
CDR3 DNA: TGCGCCAGCAGCTTGGCGAATAGCGGCTACGAGCAGTACTTC
CDR3 protein: CASSLANSGYEQYF

V gene: TRBV9
J gene: TRBJ2-5
clone size: NA
D gene: NA
CDR3 DNA: TGTGCCAGCGGGACACAAGAGACCCAGTACTTC
CDR3 protein: CASGTQETQYF

V gene: TRBV18
J gene: TRBJ1-2
clone size: NA
D gene: TRBD1
CDR3 DNA: TGTGCCAGCTTAGCGATGGGACAGGGACAAGATGGCTACACCTTC
CDR3 protein: CASLAMGQGQDGYTF